One and the same sample provided the 21 T cell receptor beta chains below, sequenced in a study of CD8+CD57+ T cells in acquired aplastic anemia (dated by TCRdb to 2016 to 2019). TCRdb shows the sequencer as Illumina HiSeq 2000. TCR beta VDJ combination and CDR3 sequence profiling used genomic DNA as the template. TCRdb redid the processing of the public reads, applying fastp at Q25 and MiXCR, and retained in-frame beta chains. Every distinct CDR3 protein forms one entry, paired with its most common genes and DNA. The sample table holds about 220,000 distinct CDR3 sequences, of which around 45% were seen once. Approximately 8% of the sample belongs to the ten largest clones. Flow cytometry had shown CD8+CD57+ cell expansion in the patients selected for sequencing. Sequenced: sorted CD4+, CD8+, or CD8+CD57+ T cells (not recorded which) from PBMCs. All receptors come from a human donor with aplastic anemia.

This clonotype showed up many times. The rearrangement uses TRBV6-4 and TRBJ2-7, with D possibly TRBD2 on 6 matching bases. V lost 1 base and J 2 bases, leaving 12 bases between the germline ends. From germline, CDR1 is MRHNA and CDR2 SNTAGT. The CDR3 runs to 15 residues. CDR3 amino acids: CASSDFGGKAYEQYF. The CDR3 DNA is TGTGCCAGCAGTGACTTCGGAGGGAAGGCCTACGAGCAGTACTTC.

This clonotype has at least ten counts. The V and J genes are TRBV28 and TRBJ1-3; no definite D call. The V gene's germline CDR1 is MDHEN and CDR2 SYDVKM. V was pared by 7 bases and J by 3 bases, with 1 base between. This CDR3 region has 10 residues. CDR3 sequence: CASNGNTIYF. In nucleotides, the CDR3 is TGTGCCAGCAATGGAAACACCATATATTTT.

This clonotype turned up a few times. The chain links TRBV7-9 to TRBJ2-1, with 11 bases identical to TRBD2. The CDR3 totals 20 residues. The germline V gene has CDR1 SEHNR and CDR2 FQNEAQ (reference sequence). Losses at the gene ends were 0 bases for V and 2 bases for J; bases not matched to a gene: 12. CDR3 region: CASSLAKLAGAMLPYNEQFF. The CDR3 coding sequence is TGTGCCAGCAGCTTAGCAAAACTAGCGGGGGCCATGCTCCCCTACAATGAGCAGTTCTTC.

This clonotype was counted only a few times. The chain recombines TRBV19 with TRBJ1-2; 9 bases line up with TRBD1. CDR1 is LNHDA and CDR2 is SQIVND in the germline V gene (reference sequence). After removal of 5 bases from V and 4 bases from J, the junction contained 8 bases not matched to a gene. This CDR3 has 15 amino acids. The CDR3, as DNA: TGTGCCAGTAGTCCTCGGGACAGGGAGGTCTATGGCTACACCTTC. It codes for CASSPRDREVYGYTF.

This clonotype was detected many times. The gene calls are TRBV20-1 and TRBJ2-5; possibly TRBD1 for D (5 bases). The CDR3 extends over 14 amino acids. V lost 3 bases, J lost 2 bases, and 13 bases lay in between. Looked up from germline, CDR1 is DFQATT and CDR2 is SNEGSKA (reference sequence). CDR3 bases: TGCAGTGCTAGTCTCGGGCAGGGACAAGAGACCCAGTACTTC. This encodes CSASLGQGQETQYF.

This clonotype was seen many times. The chain carries TRBV27 and TRBJ2-7, with 7 bases matching TRBD2. Germline CDR1 is MNHEY and CDR2 is SMNVEV (reference sequence). CDR3 size: 14 residues. With V trimmed by 5 bases and J by 3 bases, 7 bases remained unmatched. This CDR3 is CASSRGGRGYEQYF. The CDR3 coding sequence is TGTGCCAGCAGTCGCGGCGGGAGAGGCTACGAGCAGTACTTC.

Points on this clonotype: A read error may be the cause here, since a much bigger clone is one base away. A read error is likely, as this CDR3 ends without the conserved phenylalanine or tryptophan. CDR3 in DNA: TGTGCCAGCACCTTGTGGAGGGGTTTCTACAATGAGCAGTTCTAC. Its protein product is CASTLWRGFYNEQFY. This chain links TRBV5-6 with TRBJ2-1, with D possibly TRBD2 on 6 matching bases. Germline V gene sequence: CDR1 SGHDT, CDR2 YYEEEE. The CDR3 has 15 residues.

The CDR3, as DNA: TGTGCCAGCAGTCCAGGACCCAGTGAAGCTTTCTTT. As protein: CASSPGPSEAFF. The chain combines TRBV2 with TRBJ1-1, with D unresolved. This CDR3 has 12 amino acids. Trimming cost V 5 bases and J 7 bases, with 11 bases left between them. Germline assignment: CDR1 SNHLY and CDR2 FYNNEI.

With respect to this clonotype: One end of the junction fails to match germline, which may point to a read error. V and J are TRBV7-6 and TRBJ2-1; D is ambiguous. CDR3 length: 12 residues. CDR1 is SGHVS, CDR2 FNYEAQ, per germline. CDR3 region: CASGLEVNEQFF. The CDR3 bases are TGTGCCAGCGGCTTAGAGGTGAACGAGCAGTTCTTC.

A single count supports this clonotype. The chain is built from TRBV9 and TRBJ1-2, with D hard to call. Germline CDR1 SGDLS, CDR2 YYNGEE. The CDR3 sequence is 12 residues long. V lost 2 bases and J lost 6, with 8 bases in between. The CDR3: CASSVRRDGYTF. The CDR3 DNA reads as TGTGCCAGCAGCGTCCGCAGAGATGGCTACACCTTC.

J is TRBJ1-3 and V is TRBV28; 8 positions agree with TRBD1. The J segment lost 6 bases and the V segment lost 6 bases, leaving 7 bases of the junction unmatched. Germline values: CDR1 MDHEN, CDR2 SYDVKM. The CDR3 sequence is 14 residues long. The CDR3 nucleotides are TGTGCCAGCAGCCTGCGACAGGGGTTAAACACCATATATTTT. Its translation: CASSLRQGLNTIYF.

As to this clonotype: This may come from a read error, since a much larger clone is one base off. The chain joins TRBV9 to TRBJ1-1; D possibly corresponds to TRBD1 (6 bases). The CDR3 has 15 amino acids. CDR1 is SGDLS, CDR2 YYNGEE, per germline. V was clipped by 0 bases and J by 4 bases, with 13 bases between them. CDR3 in DNA: TGTGCCAGCAGCGTAGATGGGGGGCCGAGCACTGAAGCTTTCTTT. Protein: CASSVDGGPSTEAFF.

On this clonotype itself: This may come from a read error, since a much larger clone is one base off. The chain uses TRBV12-5 and TRBJ1-2; D not resolved. Germline CDR1 and CDR2: LGHNT and FRNRAP. V lost 4 bases and J lost 11, with 2 bases in between. The length of the CDR3 is 8 residues. The CDR3, as DNA: TGTGCTAGTGGTTCGTACACCTTC. This encodes CASGSYTF.

As concerns this clonotype: One base away lies a much larger clone, so this may be a sequencing read error. Since the CDR3 does not end with the conserved phenylalanine or tryptophan, this likely comes from a read error. V is TRBV7-7 and J is TRBJ1-1; no reliable D call. The V end lost 2 bases, the J end lost 2 bases, and 6 bases lay between the germline ends. Germline V lookup: CDR1 SSHAT, CDR2 FNYEAQ (reference sequence). The CDR3 has 13 amino acids. The CDR3 nucleotides read TGTGCCAGCAGCTTAAATTTTAACACTGAAGCTTTCCTT. It codes for CASSLNFNTEAFL.

This clonotype was recorded only once. The chain combines TRBV6-5 with TRBJ1-1; TRBD1 matches at 9 bases. J lost 9 bases, V lost 6 bases, and 5 bases had no gene match. This CDR3 is built from 12 residues. The germline V gene has CDR1 MNHEY and CDR2 SVGAGI. CDR3 sequence (DNA): TGTGCCAGCAGCCCGACAGGGGGGAAAGCTTTCTTT. It is translated as CASSPTGGKAFF.

As for this clonotype: This clone may be a read error of a much larger clone one base away. This chain uses TRBV6-1 with TRBJ1-2; perhaps TRBD1 as D (5 bases). The CDR3 is 13 amino acids. The V gene lost 3 bases and the J gene lost 8 bases, with 13 bases spanning the gap. Germline V lookup: CDR1 MNHNS, CDR2 SASEGT. Here the CDR3 reads CASSDGGVGGYTF. DNA of the CDR3: TGTGCCAGCAGTGACGGGGGTGTGGGAGGCTACACCTTC.

This chain connects TRBV15 to TRBJ1-4; no firm D call. V was trimmed by 0 bases and J by 7 bases, leaving 12 bases between them. The CDR3 runs 15 residues. Germline loops: CDR1 LNHNV, CDR2 YYDKDF (reference sequence). This chain's CDR3 is CATSRDRALGEKLFF. In DNA form, the CDR3 reads TGTGCCACCAGCAGAGATAGGGCCCTAGGTGAAAAACTGTTTTTT.

The rearrangement joins TRBV6-6 to TRBJ2-1, with a weak D call TRBD1 (5 bases). V shed 0 bases and J shed 6 bases, with 12 bases lying between them. There are 15 residues in the CDR3. The germline CDR1 and CDR2 sequences are MNHNY and SVGAGI (reference sequence). CDR3 coding DNA: TGTGCCAGCAGTTACTCGTTTCAAGGGGCCAATGAGCAGTTCTTC. This translates into CASSYSFQGANEQFF.

With respect to this clonotype: Since the CDR3 does not end with the conserved phenylalanine or tryptophan, this likely comes from a read error. The limits of the CDR3 on the DNA are not certain, so only TCRdb's listed CDR3 is given. This chain links TRBV9 with TRBJ1-2. Germline CDR1 is SGDLS and CDR2 is YYNGEE. Termini included, the CDR3 measures 11 amino acids. CDR3 protein: CASSLSAWTTL.

This clonotype was recorded at least ten times. The chain combines TRBV4-1 with TRBJ2-3; 10 bases map to TRBD2. This CDR3 is built from 16 residues. Trimming removed 5 bases from V and 2 bases from J; junction bases left unmatched: 7. From germline, CDR1 is MGHRA and CDR2 YSYEKL. The CDR3 DNA sequence: TGCGCCAGCAGCGTGCGACTAGCGGGTGACACAGATACGCAGTATTTT. Its protein product is CASSVRLAGDTDTQYF.

Many counts were recorded for this clonotype. J is TRBJ2-7 and V is TRBV20-1, with 12 bases fitting TRBD1. The CDR3 totals 13 residues. V shed 6 bases and J 6 bases; nucleotides not matched to a gene: 6. Germline loops: CDR1 DFQATT, CDR2 SNEGSKA (reference sequence). The CDR3 DNA reads as TGCAGTGCCAGGGACAGGGGGCGGATCGAGCAGTACTTC. Translating gives CSARDRGRIEQYF.